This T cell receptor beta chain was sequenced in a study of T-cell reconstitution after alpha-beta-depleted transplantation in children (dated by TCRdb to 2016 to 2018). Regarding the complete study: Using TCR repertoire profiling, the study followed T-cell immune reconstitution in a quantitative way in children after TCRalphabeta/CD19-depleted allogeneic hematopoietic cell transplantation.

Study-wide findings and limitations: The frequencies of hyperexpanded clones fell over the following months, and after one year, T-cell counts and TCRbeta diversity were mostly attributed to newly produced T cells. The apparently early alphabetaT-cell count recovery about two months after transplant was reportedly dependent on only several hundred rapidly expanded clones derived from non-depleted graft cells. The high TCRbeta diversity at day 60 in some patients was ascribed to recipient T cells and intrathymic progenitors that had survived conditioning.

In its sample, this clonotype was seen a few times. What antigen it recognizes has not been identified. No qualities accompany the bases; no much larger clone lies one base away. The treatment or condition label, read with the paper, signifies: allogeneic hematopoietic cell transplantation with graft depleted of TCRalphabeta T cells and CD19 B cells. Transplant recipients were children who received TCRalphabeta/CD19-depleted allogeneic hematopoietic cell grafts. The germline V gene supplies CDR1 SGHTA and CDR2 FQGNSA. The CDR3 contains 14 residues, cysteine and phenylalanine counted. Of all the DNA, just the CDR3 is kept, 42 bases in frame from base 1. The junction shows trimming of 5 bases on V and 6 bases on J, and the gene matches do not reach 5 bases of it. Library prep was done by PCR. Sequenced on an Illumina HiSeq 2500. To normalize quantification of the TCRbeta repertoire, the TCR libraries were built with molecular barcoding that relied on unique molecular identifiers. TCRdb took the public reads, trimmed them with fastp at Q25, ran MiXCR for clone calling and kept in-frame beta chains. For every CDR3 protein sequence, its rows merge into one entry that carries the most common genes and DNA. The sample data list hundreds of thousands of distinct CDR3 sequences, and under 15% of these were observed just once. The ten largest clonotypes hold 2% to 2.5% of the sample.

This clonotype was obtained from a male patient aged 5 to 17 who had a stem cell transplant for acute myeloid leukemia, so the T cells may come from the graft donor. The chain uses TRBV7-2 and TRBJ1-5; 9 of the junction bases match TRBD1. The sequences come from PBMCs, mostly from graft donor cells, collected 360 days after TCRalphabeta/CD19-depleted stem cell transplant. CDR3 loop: CASSKQGASQPQHF. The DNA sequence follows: TGTGCCAGCAGCAAACAGGGGGCTAGTCAGCCCCAGCATTTT.